The clone carrying this T cell receptor (beta chain) was seen many times. Its antigen is currently unknown. The sample belongs to a study of T cells in Graves' hyperthyroidism and ophthalmopathy. Study findings and constraints: Most expanded thyroid clonotypes above 0.001 also appeared in blood.

Uncontrolled infection, other autoimmune disease, pregnancy or lactation led to exclusion. Diagnosis rested on symptoms, serum thyroxine and TRAb, thyroid ultrasound, and orbital computed tomography. Amplified TCR beta CDR3 regions derived from RNA transcripts. Initially, a first-round RT-PCR of the TCR CDR3 employed the HTBI primer set. TCRdb re-analysed the multiplex PCR reads in MiXCR, keeping a single row per CDR3 protein. Of more than 550,000 distinct CDR3 sequences in the sample, about 45% were seen once. The V and J ends lost 2 bases and 4 bases, in that order; junction bases with no gene match: 10. Germline-derived CDR1 and CDR2 are MGHDK and SYGVNS. The CDR3 runs 16 residues.

The source is an adult man with Graves' disease, either hyperthyroidism or ophthalmopathy (not recorded which). The J gene is TRBJ2-5, the V gene TRBV25-1, with 7 bases matching TRBD1. Sequences were obtained from peripheral blood or thyroid tissue (not recorded which). The CDR3 is CASSERKGASIETQYF. The CDR3 coding sequence is TGTGCCAGCAGTGAACGGAAGGGGGCGTCTATAGAGACCCAGTACTTC.